These T cell receptor beta chains were read from a single sample in a study of blood T cell repertoires in COVID-19. TCRdb keeps only in-frame clones here, not all; method: immunoSEQ multiplex PCR. The table lists 200,000 to 300,000 clones, approximately 90% of them singletons. Sample: peripheral blood. Every receptor here comes from a woman between 35 and 50 years old who had recovered from COVID-19. CDR3s include the opening cysteine and the closing phenylalanine or tryptophan. The order of the fields is V gene, J gene, clone size, D gene, CDR3 DNA, CDR3 protein. The D gene is left open where the match is weak. Not all rows give a size; the values are once, few, many and, for expanded clones, a class.

V: TRBV4-3; J: TRBJ2-3; size: .; D: TRBD2; DNA: TGCGCCAGCAGCCTAGCGGGAGCTGGCACAGATACGCAGTATTTT; CDR3: CASSLAGAGTDTQYF
V: TRBV30; J: TRBJ2-2; size: .; D: .; DNA: TGTGCCTGGAGGCTGACAGTGAACACCGGGGAGCTGTTTTTT; CDR3: CAWRLTVNTGELFF
V: TRBV30; J: TRBJ1-5; size: .; D: .; DNA: TGTGCCTGGAATTCGGGTTTGAGTCAGCCCCAGCATTTT; CDR3: CAWNSGLSQPQHF
V: TRBV7-3; J: TRBJ2-7; size: .; D: .; DNA: TGTGCCAGCAGCTCAAAACATGGGCCGTCCTACGAGCAGTACTTC; CDR3: CASSSKHGPSYEQYF
V: TRBV19; J: TRBJ1-2; size: .; D: .; DNA: TGTGCCAGTAGTGGTTGGGCAGACAACTATGGCTACACCTTC; CDR3: CASSGWADNYGYTF
V: TRBV5-4; J: TRBJ2-5; size: .; D: .; DNA: TGTGCCAGCAGCACCGGGACACCAGAGACCCAGTACTTC; CDR3: CASSTGTPETQYF
V: TRBV5-1; J: TRBJ2-7; size: .; D: .; DNA: TGCGCCAGCAGCTTCGGGACTCCACAGGCCTACGAGCAGTACTTC; CDR3: CASSFGTPQAYEQYF
V: TRBV7-2; J: TRBJ2-5; size: .; D: TRBD2; DNA: TGTGCCAGCAGCTTAGGGGGGGCGGGAGGCCAAGAGACCCAGTACTTC; CDR3: CASSLGGAGGQETQYF
V: TRBV18; J: TRBJ2-1; size: .; D: TRBD2; DNA: TGTGCCAGCAGGACTAGCGGGAAGGTTGAGCAGTTCTTC; CDR3: CASRTSGKVEQFF
V: TRBV30; J: TRBJ1-5; size: .; D: .; DNA: TGTGCCTGGAGTGTTCAAAGCAATCAGCCCCAGCATTTT; CDR3: CAWSVQSNQPQHF
V: TRBV19; J: TRBJ2-1; size: .; D: TRBD2; DNA: TGTGCCAGTAGTCTGGGACTAGCGGGAGGTCGGGGGCATGAGCAGTTCTTC; CDR3: CASSLGLAGGRGHEQFF
V: TRBV18; J: TRBJ1-2; size: .; D: .; DNA: TGTGCCAGCTCCCCCGGGACATCGGGGGGCTACACCTTC; CDR3: CASSPGTSGGYTF
V: TRBV19; J: TRBJ1-2; size: .; D: .; DNA: TGTGCCAGTACCAATGGGGAGGCTGGCTATGGCTACACCTTC; CDR3: CASTNGEAGYGYTF
V: TRBV25-1; J: TRBJ1-1; size: .; D: .; DNA: TGTGCCAGCAGTGGATACCATGAAGCTTTCTTT; CDR3: CASSGYHEAFF
V: TRBV7-6; J: TRBJ1-3; size: once; D: TRBD1; DNA: TGTGCCAGCAGCGGACAGGGGAACTCTGGAAACACCATATATTTT; CDR3: CASSGQGNSGNTIYF
V: TRBV7-2; J: TRBJ1-2; size: .; D: .; DNA: TGTGCCAGCAGCTTAGCGGACCGACAGTATGGCTACACCTTC; CDR3: CASSLADRQYGYTF
V: TRBV6-5; J: TRBJ1-1; size: .; D: .; DNA: TGTGCCAGCAGTTCCCGGCAGGGGTGGGATGAAGCTTTCTTT; CDR3: CASSSRQGWDEAFF
V: TRBV4-1; J: TRBJ2-4; size: .; D: .; DNA: TGCGCCAGCAGCCCCCAGGGGTCCAAAAACATTCAGTACTTC; CDR3: CASSPQGSKNIQYF
V: TRBV7-3; J: TRBJ2-1; size: .; D: TRBD2; DNA: TGTGCCAGCAGCCCCCCGGCTAGCGGAGACAATGAGCAGTTCTTC; CDR3: CASSPPASGDNEQFF
V: TRBV5-6; J: TRBJ2-3; size: once; D: TRBD1; DNA: TGTGCCAGCAGCTTGGGGGACAGAATCACAGATACGCAGTATTTT; CDR3: CASSLGDRITDTQYF
V: TRBV2; J: TRBJ1-1; size: .; D: TRBD1; DNA: TGTGCCAGCAGGCCGACAGGGCTTCCGAACACTGAAGCTTTCTTT; CDR3: CASRPTGLPNTEAFF
V: TRBV7-6; J: TRBJ2-7; size: few; D: TRBD2; DNA: TGTGCCAGCAGCTTAGATGGGACTAGCGGATCCTACGAGCAGTACTTC; CDR3: CASSLDGTSGSYEQYF
V: TRBV27; J: TRBJ1-2; size: .; D: TRBD1; DNA: TGTGCCAGCAGTTTATGGGGACGGACAGGAGTTAACTATGGCTACACCTTC; CDR3: CASSLWGRTGVNYGYTF
V: TRBV9; J: TRBJ2-3; size: .; D: .; DNA: TGTGCCAGCAGCACCCCAGGGACAGATACGCAGTATTTT; CDR3: CASSTPGTDTQYF
V: TRBV30; J: TRBJ1-1; size: .; D: TRBD1; DNA: TGTGCCTGGAGTGTACGCAGGGGGACTGAAGCTTTCTTT; CDR3: CAWSVRRGTEAFF
V: TRBV5-1; J: TRBJ2-5; size: once; D: .; DNA: TGCGCCAGCAGCTTGGAGGGGGGGGTCGAGACCCAGTACTTC; CDR3: CASSLEGGVETQYF
V: TRBV25-1; J: TRBJ1-1; size: .; D: .; DNA: TGTGCCAGCAGTGAATTGGGGGGGGCGGCTTTCTTT; CDR3: CASSELGGAAFF
V: TRBV5-6; J: TRBJ2-3; size: .; D: TRBD2; DNA: TGTGCCAGCAGCTCTTGGGGGCTAGCGGGAGCGGGAGATACGCAGTATTTT; CDR3: CASSSWGLAGAGDTQYF
V: TRBV27; J: TRBJ2-5; size: .; D: TRBD1; DNA: TGTGCCAGCAGTCCATTCCGAGGACAGGGGCGGGAGACCCAGTACTTC; CDR3: CASSPFRGQGRETQYF
V: TRBV11-2; J: TRBJ2-4; size: once; D: .; DNA: TGTGCCAGCAGCCAGGGGGCCAAAAACATTCAGTACTTC; CDR3: CASSQGAKNIQYF
V: TRBV4-1; J: TRBJ2-2; size: .; D: TRBD1; DNA: TGCGCCAGCAGCCAAGGGCAGGGGGCAAACACCGGGGAGCTGTTTTTT; CDR3: CASSQGQGANTGELFF